The subject of this entry is one T cell receptor (beta chain). In its sample, this clone was seen once. It has no known antigen specificity. Nothing much larger sits one base from this clone, and base qualities are not available. The source of the sample is a study of siplizumab effects on memory and regulatory T cells (dated by TCRdb to between 2018 and 2021). In terms of the full investigation: The effect of the anti-CD2 antibody siplizumab on alloreactive T-cell subsets was examined in allogeneic mixed lymphocyte reactions constructed from human PBMCs. Results the study describes overall, beyond this receptor: The cumulative frequency of alloreactive sequences that could be traced back to unstimulated CD4+ memory T cells was significantly reduced by siplizumab. Among mappable alloreactive CD4+ clones, the Treg-derived fraction averaged approximately 66% with siplizumab versus roughly 29% in control reactions. Compared with memory T cells, unstimulated naive T cells appeared more diverse, and naive cells seemed to make a substantial contribution to the alloresponse. No functional confirmation was obtained for the suppressive function of proliferating Tregs from siplizumab cultures. Sequences below about 10^-5 frequency were poorly captured, so only a minor fraction of alloreactive clones could be mapped to unstimulated subsets. For roughly 75-97% of proliferating CD4+ or CD8+ clones, no naive or memory phenotype could be assigned.

The germline V gene encodes CDR1 LNHDA and CDR2 SQIVND (reference sequence). The V end loses 1 base and the J end loses 2 bases, and a stretch of 12 bases separates them. Its CDR3 holds 15 amino acids, cysteine through phenylalanine. Only the CDR3 region is kept as DNA, spanning 45 bases read in frame from base 1. Receptors were amplified or captured by the immunoSEQ multiplex PCR assay. Each sample had 85,000 to 100,000 TCR templates assayed by the deep sequencing platform. Genomic DNA extracted from sorted T cells was used for TCRbeta CDR3 sequencing. Processing in the source paper ran as follows. The R programming language was used for clonal analysis of the TCRbeta CDR3 data. Alloreactive CD4+ and CD8+ clones were defined by comparing unstimulated samples with post-reaction CFSE-low samples. Regulatory or non-regulatory origin of alloreactive CD4+ clones was assigned by matching sequences to the sorted unstimulated Treg and non-Treg repertoires. TCRdb provides this immuneACCESS table in a form limited to in-frame rearrangements. Some clones are lacking; in checked studies, under half of them reflect an unresolved V gene, and why the rest are absent is not known. The DNA gave D and trimming, while V, J and clone size come from that table. This sample holds some 97,000 clones; 94% were observed only once. The ten top clones hold approximately 1.5% of the sample.

Sorted unstimulated T cells and proliferating T cells recovered from mixed lymphocyte reactions underwent TCRbeta CDR3 sequencing. Fresh whole blood from about ten HLA-typed healthy donors served as the source for isolating PBMCs. Unstimulated CD4+ non-regulatory T cells were FACS-sorted to map the origin of alloreactive clones. This receptor chain uses TRBV19 and TRBJ2-7, and TRBD2 may be the D gene, going by 6 matching bases. This clonotype originated in a human donor in good health. The specimen was non-Treg CD4+ T cells sorted from blood. In light of the paper, this sample's cell subset or site label describes: FACS-sorted unstimulated CD4+ non-regulatory T cells. The DNA is TGTGCCAGTAGTATAGTGGGACTCAAAACCTACGAGCAGTACTTC. It specifies CASSIVGLKTYEQYF.